The 21 T cell receptor beta chains in this list originate from one sample, sequenced in a study of STAT5B mutations in CD4+ large granular lymphocyte leukemia. Sequencing used immunoSEQ multiplex PCR; TCRdb keeps in-frame clones, though not all of them. Seen here are around 43,000 clones, 86% observed once, and the top ten hold about 2.5%. The specimen was CD4+ T cells from blood buffy coats. These receptor sequences come from a human donor in good health.

J is TRBJ2-7 and V is TRBV28; 7 positions agree with TRBD2. This CDR3 is built from 13 residues. Germline values: CDR1 MDHEN, CDR2 SYDVKM. J was trimmed by 5 bases and V by 7 bases; bases with no gene match: 8. CDR3 protein: CASIPGTKHEQYF. CDR3 nucleotides: TGTGCCAGCATACCCGGGACTAAGCACGAGCAGTACTTC.

The chain combines TRBV19 with TRBJ1-5, with 7 bases fitting TRBD1. Unmatched junction bases numbered 11, after V lost 5 bases and J lost 7 bases. This CDR3 is 15 amino acids long. Germline values: CDR1 LNHDA, CDR2 SQIVND (reference sequence). The CDR3 region is CASSPPSVGGQPQHF. CDR3 DNA: TGTGCCAGTAGTCCCCCAAGCGTAGGGGGCCAGCCCCAGCATTTT.

V and J are TRBV7-8 and TRBJ2-5; 9 nucleotides agree with TRBD2. This CDR3 is built from 16 residues. Trimming removed 1 base from V and 2 bases from J; junction bases left unmatched: 5. Germline CDR1 reads SGHVS; CDR2 reads FQNEAQ. CDR3 DNA: TGTGCCAGCAGCTTAGGGCTAGCGGGGTTACAAGAGACCCAGTACTTC. Encoded protein: CASSLGLAGLQETQYF. Variable domain in full (rest from reference TRBV7-8 and TRBJ2-5): GAGVSQSPRYKVAKRGQDVALRCDPISGHVSLFWYQQALGQGPEFLTYFQNEAQLDKSGLPSDRFFAERPEGSVSTLKIQRTQQEDSAVYLCASSLGLAGLQETQYFGPGTRLLVL.

This chain uses TRBV5-4 with TRBJ2-7, with TRBD1 matching 9 bases. There are 13 residues in the CDR3. Trimming removed 4 bases from V and 5 bases from J; junction bases left unmatched: 4. Germline values: CDR1 SGHNT, CDR2 YYREEE (reference sequence). The DNA for the CDR3 is TGTGCCAGCAGCCGACAGGGGGGTGACGAGCAGTACTTC. Protein: CASSRQGGDEQYF.

This clone was recorded once. The V call is TRBV19, the J call TRBJ1-3, with unresolved D. V was shortened by 5 bases and J by 2 bases, with 7 bases between the two germline ends. The germline V gene encodes CDR1 LNHDA and CDR2 SQIVND (reference sequence). The CDR3 runs to 13 residues. Here the CDR3 DNA reads TGTGCCAGTAGTTTCGAAACTGGAAACACCATATATTTT. As protein: CASSFETGNTIYF.

The rearrangement uses TRBV28 and TRBJ2-1; D might be TRBD2 (5 bases). The CDR3 spans 15 residues. Germline V gene lookup returns CDR1 MDHEN and CDR2 SYDVKM. The V end lost 4 bases, the J end lost 10 bases, and 20 bases lay between the germline ends. The CDR3 here is CASSWSGTVLREQFF. CDR3 coding DNA: TGTGCCAGCAGTTGGAGCGGAACCGTCCTCAGGGAGCAGTTCTTC.

The genes are TRBV11-2 and TRBJ2-7, with TRBD1 identical over 8 bases. V lost 5 bases and J lost 1; bases outside the gene matches: 13. Germline loops: CDR1 SGHAT, CDR2 FQNNGV. The CDR3 contains 17 residues. The CDR3 protein is CASSPVNRGKGSYEQYF. The CDR3 DNA follows: TGTGCCAGCAGCCCCGTAAACAGGGGGAAAGGATCCTACGAGCAGTACTTC.

The genes are TRBV13 and TRBJ2-4, with unresolved D. V was clipped by 5 bases and J by 1 base, with 15 bases between them. CDR1 is PRHDT, CDR2 FYEKMQ, per germline (reference sequence). CDR3 length: 16 residues. The CDR3 bases are TGTGCCAGCAGCCCCGGCCGTTCCCAGGCCAAAAACATTCAGTACTTC. Encoded protein: CASSPGRSQAKNIQYF.

The V and J genes are TRBV29-1 and TRBJ2-7; no reliable D call. Germline V gene lookup returns CDR1 SQVTM and CDR2 ANQGSEA. The CDR3 length is 10 residues. Trimming stripped 2 bases from V and 6 bases from J, with 5 bases between. This CDR3 is CSVETTEQYF. DNA for the CDR3: TGCAGCGTTGAAACTACCGAGCAGTACTTC.

The rearrangement links TRBV28 to TRBJ1-2; no reliable D call. Germline V lookup: CDR1 MDHEN, CDR2 SYDVKM. The CDR3 covers 12 residues. The V gene lost 3 bases and the J gene lost 5 bases, with 7 bases spanning the gap. The CDR3 here is CASSFRPYGYTF. The CDR3 nucleotides read TGTGCCAGCAGTTTCCGCCCATATGGCTACACCTTC.

The rearrangement links TRBV29-1 to TRBJ2-2; the D gene is possibly TRBD1 (6 bases). V lost 5 bases and J lost 2, with 12 bases in between. The CDR3 runs to 14 residues. Looked up from germline, CDR1 is SQVTM and CDR2 is ANQGSEA. CDR3 amino acids: CSVKAGVNTGELFF. The CDR3 nucleotides are TGCAGCGTTAAGGCAGGGGTAAACACCGGGGAGCTGTTTTTT.

The rearrangement links TRBV7-9 to TRBJ1-4; D remains unclear. This CDR3 region has 16 residues. The germline CDR1 and CDR2 sequences are SEHNR and FQNEAQ (reference sequence). V shed 5 bases and J shed 2 bases, with 15 bases lying between them. The CDR3 DNA reads as TGTGCCAGCAGCCCCTGGGGAGGTTCGACTAATGAAAAACTGTTTTTT. This sequence encodes CASSPWGGSTNEKLFF.

The chain uses TRBV6-5 and TRBJ1-6; D unclear. In germline, CDR1 is MNHEY, CDR2 SVGAGI. The CDR3 spans 14 residues. Trimming removed 5 bases at V and 14 bases at J, with 19 bases between. The CDR3 here is CASSLDSHPRTLHF. CDR3 DNA: TGTGCCAGCAGTCTGGACTCACACCCTAGGACCCTCCACTTT.

The genes are TRBV6-5 and TRBJ2-3; D possibly uses TRBD1 or TRBD2 (5 bases each). CDR1 is MNHEY and CDR2 is SVGAGI in the germline V gene. The V gene lost 2 bases and the J gene lost 6 bases, with 18 bases spanning the gap. The CDR3 length is 16 residues. For the CDR3, the DNA is TGTGCCAGCAGTTACGTCGGGAAGGGGCATCAGGATACGCAGTATTTT. Amino acids: CASSYVGKGHQDTQYF.

V usage is TRBV28 and J usage is TRBJ2-2; no clear D gene. Germline V CDR1 and CDR2: MDHEN, SYDVKM. Trimming left V 4 bases short and J 8 bases short, with 14 bases between. There are 14 residues in the CDR3. DNA for the CDR3: TGTGCCAGCAGTTCCGTATATCCACCGGGGGAGCTGTTTTTT. Amino acids: CASSSVYPPGELFF.

The gene calls are TRBV28 and TRBJ1-3, with 10 bases identical to TRBD1. Germline-derived CDR1 and CDR2 are MDHEN and SYDVKM. Trimming took 8 bases from V and 2 from J; bases not matched to a gene: 3. This CDR3 comprises 14 residues. CDR3 sequence: CASRQGAAGNTIYF. The CDR3 DNA is TGTGCCAGCCGACAGGGGGCGGCTGGAAACACCATATATTTT.

The rearrangement uses TRBV4-3 and TRBJ1-2; the D is unclear. Trimming cost V 1 base and J 11 bases, with 17 bases left between them. The CDR3 is made up of 14 amino acids. Germline V gene data show CDR1 as LGHNA and CDR2 as YSLEER. CDR3 sequence: CASSQVDSGLGYTF. Written as DNA, the CDR3 is TGCGCCAGCAGCCAAGTGGACTCGGGGTTAGGATACACCTTC.

The CDR3, as DNA: TGTGCCTGGAGTGTACGGTGGCCGGGACTAGCGTATCACAATGAGCAGTTCTTC. As protein: CAWSVRWPGLAYHNEQFF. The V call is TRBV30, the J call TRBJ2-1, with TRBD2 identical over 10 bases. The CDR3 loop spans 18 amino acids. The germline V gene has CDR1 GTSNPN and CDR2 SVGIG (reference sequence). V shed 0 bases, J shed 5 bases, and the junction held 13 bases outside the gene matches.

This clone was picked up a small number of times. V gene TRBV11-2 combines with J gene TRBJ2-7; the D gene is possibly TRBD2 (6 bases). The length of the CDR3 is 16 residues. Germline CDR1 SGHAT, CDR2 FQNNGV. V shed 5 bases and J shed 3 bases, with 20 bases lying between them. The CDR3 reads CASSRKVGGINYEQYF. The CDR3, as DNA: TGTGCCAGCAGCCGAAAAGTGGGGGGAATCAACTACGAGCAGTACTTC.

The chain uses TRBV29-1 and TRBJ2-3, with TRBD2 matching 10 bases. CDR3 length equals 16 residues. CDR1 is SQVTM, CDR2 ANQGSEA, per germline. J lost 2 bases, V lost 7 bases, and 12 bases had no gene match. As DNA, the CDR3 is TGCAGCGCCAACTTGGGACTAGCGACACTCACAGATACGCAGTATTTT. The encoded protein is CSANLGLATLTDTQYF.

This clone was seen once. V and J are TRBV27 and TRBJ1-4; a weak D match, TRBD1 (6 bases). Germline CDR1 and CDR2: MNHEY and SMNVEV (reference sequence). V lost 7 bases, J lost 5 bases, and 14 bases lay in between. This CDR3 spans 14 amino acids. The CDR3: CASTSEQGNEKLFF. CDR3 coding DNA: TGTGCCAGCACTTCCGAACAGGGAAATGAAAAACTGTTTTTT.